A selection of T cell receptor beta chains follows, all from one sample in a study of T cell responses to AZD1222 COVID-19 vaccine. Produced via immunoSEQ multiplex PCR; TCRdb's table is partial and in-frame only. The table lists around 140,000 clones, around 86% of them singletons. Source: peripheral blood, taken on day 0 of AZD1222 vaccination. The receptors derive from an adult in good health. CDR3s include the opening cysteine and the closing phenylalanine or tryptophan. A D gene is named only where the DNA matches it firmly. Expanded clones are given a class, and other clones once, few, many or no size at all.

CDR3aa	CDR3nt	d_gene	abundance	v_gene	j_gene
CATSRDGAEPQHF	TGTGCCACCAGCAGAGATGGCGCCGAGCCCCAGCATTTT	-	-	TRBV15	TRBJ1-5
CASSLSSDFYNEQFF	TGCGCCAGCAGCTTAAGCAGCGATTTCTACAATGAGCAGTTCTTC	-	once	TRBV5-1	TRBJ2-1
CASSPPVGNTIYF	TGTGCCAGCAGCCCCCCAGTGGGAAACACCATATATTTT	-	-	TRBV28	TRBJ1-3
CASSGSADRVRNEQFF	TGTGCCAGCAGTGGGTCCGCGGACAGGGTTAGGAATGAGCAGTTCTTC	TRBD1	once	TRBV6-4	TRBJ2-1
CASHIAGGPRAGELFF	TGTGCCAGCCACATCGCTGGCGGACCTCGGGCCGGGGAGCTGTTTTTT	-	-	TRBV5-4	TRBJ2-2
CASGSGVSEGEKLFF	TGTGCTAGTGGTTCCGGCGTTTCAGAAGGTGAAAAACTGTTTTTT	-	-	TRBV12-5	TRBJ1-4
CASKGESGYTF	TGTGCCAGCAAGGGGGAAAGTGGCTACACCTTC	-	-	TRBV6-6	TRBJ1-2
CASSQTGRDTEAFF	TGTGCCAGCAGCCAAACGGGCAGGGACACTGAAGCTTTCTTT	-	-	TRBV3-1/TRBV3-2	TRBJ1-1
CAWSVRAAYTYEQYF	TGTGCCTGGAGTGTACGCGCAGCTTATACCTACGAGCAGTACTTC	-	-	TRBV30	TRBJ2-7
CASSTGTGGQPQHF	TGTGCCAGCAGCACAGGGACAGGGGGACAGCCCCAGCATTTT	TRBD1	-	TRBV3-1/TRBV3-2	TRBJ1-5
CASSLRWDTEGGTDTQYF	TGTGCCAGCAGTTTACGTTGGGACACCGAGGGAGGGACAGATACGCAGTATTTT	-	-	TRBV27	TRBJ2-3
CASSNFQGNEQFF	TGTGCCAGCAGCAACTTCCAGGGGAATGAGCAGTTCTTC	-	-	TRBV3-1/TRBV3-2	TRBJ2-1
CASSLGHTEAFF	TGTGCCAGCAGCTTAGGTCACACTGAAGCTTTCTTT	-	-	TRBV11-2	TRBJ1-1
CASSLSRDRGGTGELFF	TGCGCCAGCAGCCTCTCCCGGGACAGGGGTGGCACCGGGGAGCTGTTTTTT	TRBD1	-	TRBV4-1	TRBJ2-2
CASSKADRGGPQHF	TGTGCCAGCAGCAAAGCGGACCGCGGAGGGCCCCAGCATTTT	-	-	TRBV6-5	TRBJ1-5
CASSSGRGGTGQETQYF	TGTGCCAGCAGTTCCGGAAGAGGGGGGACAGGCCAAGAGACCCAGTACTTC	TRBD1	-	TRBV9	TRBJ2-5
CASSPGWGRGNTEAFF	TGTGCCAGCAGCCCCGGCTGGGGGCGGGGGAACACTGAAGCTTTCTTT	-	-	TRBV7-9	TRBJ1-1
CAINLINVLTF	TGTGCCATCAATCTTATTAACGTCCTGACTTTC	-	-	TRBV6-5	TRBJ2-6
CASSEWGAMDGNYGYTF	TGTGCCAGCTCGGAGTGGGGAGCGATGGACGGTAACTATGGCTACACCTTC	-	-	TRBV19	TRBJ1-2
CATTVGFTNEKLFF	TGTGCCACTACTGTAGGGTTCACTAATGAAAAACTGTTTTTT	-	-	TRBV6-5	TRBJ1-4
CASSEGTWTGELFF	TGTGCCAGCAGTGAAGGGACGTGGACCGGGGAGCTGTTTTTT	-	-	TRBV2	TRBJ2-2
CASSYHGTAEAFF	TGTGCCAGCAGTTACCACGGGACAGCGGAAGCTTTCTTT	TRBD1	-	TRBV6-5	TRBJ1-1
CAISNREMNTEAFF	TGTGCCATCAGCAACCGGGAGATGAACACTGAAGCTTTCTTT	-	-	TRBV10-3	TRBJ1-1
CASSVRRRDRLTSTTF	TGTGCCAGCAGCGTCCGGCGCCGGGACAGACTTACAAGTACCACATTT	TRBD1	-	TRBV9	TRBJ1-5
CANNDRASGELFF	TGTGCCAACAACGACAGGGCCTCCGGGGAGCTGTTTTTT	TRBD1	few	TRBV6-5	TRBJ2-2
CASSLERERDEQFF	TGTGCCAGCAGCTTAGAGCGGGAGAGGGATGAGCAGTTCTTC	TRBD2	-	TRBV7-9	TRBJ2-1
CASSPTGQRDEAFF	TGCGCCAGCAGCCCGACCGGACAGAGGGATGAAGCTTTCTTT	-	-	TRBV5-1	TRBJ1-1
CASSRQGTSYEQYF	TGTGCCAGCAGCAGACAGGGGACGTCCTACGAGCAGTACTTC	TRBD1	-	TRBV3-1/TRBV3-2	TRBJ2-7
CASSLLPGSTPYNEQFF	TGTGCCAGCAGCTTACTCCCGGGCTCAACTCCCTACAATGAGCAGTTCTTC	-	few	TRBV11-3	TRBJ2-1
CSASESSPRHEQFF	TGCAGTGCTAGTGAGAGTTCCCCCCGACATGAGCAGTTCTTC	-	-	TRBV20-1	TRBJ2-1
CASSQAARADTQYF	TGCGCCAGCAGCCAAGCGGCAAGAGCAGATACGCAGTATTTT	-	-	TRBV4-1	TRBJ2-3
CASSTEIGGYTF	TGTGCCAGCTCGACGGAAATCGGGGGCTACACCTTC	-	once	TRBV18	TRBJ1-2
CASSKSTTTGGSYEQYF	TGTGCCAGCAGCAAATCGACCACCACAGGGGGTTCCTACGAGCAGTACTTC	-	-	TRBV21-1	TRBJ2-7
CASSQSGGAEAFF	TGTGCCAGCAGCCAATCCGGGGGAGCTGAAGCTTTCTTT	-	-	TRBV3-1/TRBV3-2	TRBJ1-1
CAWSLTYNEQFF	TGTGCCTGGAGTCTTACCTACAATGAGCAGTTCTTC	-	-	TRBV30	TRBJ2-1
CASSLARSMGLFF	TGTGCCAGCAGCTTAGCGCGGTCAATGGGGCTGTTTTTT	-	-	TRBV7-2	TRBJ1-4
CASSFQTSGGETQYF	TGTGCCAGCAGCTTTCAGACTAGCGGGGGGGAGACCCAGTACTTC	TRBD2	-	TRBV5-4	TRBJ2-5
CASSTTGMFGGYTF	TGTGCCAGCAGTACGACAGGGATGTTTGGCGGCTACACCTTC	TRBD1	-	TRBV6-5	TRBJ1-2